The T cell receptor (beta chain) under discussion was sequenced for a study of beta chain features in type 1 diabetes. Study overall: Over all samples combined, fewer than 130,000,000 sorted cells were examined.

CD4+ naive, central memory, regulatory and stem cell-like memory subsets were isolated by sorting on CD45RO/CCR7/CD25/CD127/CD95/CD27. Worth noting for this clone: Its antigen is not identified.

Germline V gene data show CDR1 as MDHEN and CDR2 as SYDVKM. V was pared by 8 bases and J by 7 bases, with 14 bases between. This CDR3 spans 12 amino acids. Overall study findings and caveats: Patients with Type 1 diabetes showed moderately but significantly shorter TCRB CDR3s in all four CD4+ subsets. For type 1 diabetes patients, VDJ junctions showed fewer insertions and more deletions.

What was sequenced were expressed TCRB transcripts, since all of the isolated RNA had been reverse transcribed. Average read counts of stem cell-like memory T cell samples were approximately 1 million. Assay used: immunoSEQ multiplex PCR; TCRdb lists only in-frame clones, some missing. Of around 45,000 clones listed, roughly 40% are singletons. The source of this sequence is a man aged 30 to 45 with type 1 diabetes. Sequencing used stem cell memory CD4+ T cells from blood. The V gene is TRBV28, the J gene TRBJ1-2, with D uncertain. CDR3 sequence (DNA): TGTGCCAGCGAGGGCCTGGTTCTTGGCTACACCTTC. This encodes CASEGLVLGYTF.